This entry concerns a single T cell receptor beta chain. These data belong to a study of T-cell reconstitution after alpha-beta-depleted transplantation in children. With 1 base removed from V and 4 bases from J, the gap between germline ends came to 20 bases. The germline V gene encodes CDR1 DFQATT and CDR2 SNEGSKA (reference sequence). The CDR3 has 17 amino acids. A TCRbeta library incorporating unique molecular identifiers was prepared. TCRdb processed the PCR reads anew with MiXCR; each CDR3 protein has one entry. The sample has roughly 500,000 distinct CDR3 sequences, 32% seen once. Sequenced material: PBMCs from the stem cell graft donor, taken from the stem cell graft. This receptor was taken from a human donor who donated a stem cell graft to a child with aplastic anemia. This chain uses TRBV20-1 with TRBJ1-3; TRBD1 is a possible D gene (5 bases). As DNA, the CDR3 is TGCAGTGCTAGAGGGACGCAGGGCCTCTTTCAAGGAAACACCATATATTTT. It is translated as CSARGTQGLFQGNTIYF.